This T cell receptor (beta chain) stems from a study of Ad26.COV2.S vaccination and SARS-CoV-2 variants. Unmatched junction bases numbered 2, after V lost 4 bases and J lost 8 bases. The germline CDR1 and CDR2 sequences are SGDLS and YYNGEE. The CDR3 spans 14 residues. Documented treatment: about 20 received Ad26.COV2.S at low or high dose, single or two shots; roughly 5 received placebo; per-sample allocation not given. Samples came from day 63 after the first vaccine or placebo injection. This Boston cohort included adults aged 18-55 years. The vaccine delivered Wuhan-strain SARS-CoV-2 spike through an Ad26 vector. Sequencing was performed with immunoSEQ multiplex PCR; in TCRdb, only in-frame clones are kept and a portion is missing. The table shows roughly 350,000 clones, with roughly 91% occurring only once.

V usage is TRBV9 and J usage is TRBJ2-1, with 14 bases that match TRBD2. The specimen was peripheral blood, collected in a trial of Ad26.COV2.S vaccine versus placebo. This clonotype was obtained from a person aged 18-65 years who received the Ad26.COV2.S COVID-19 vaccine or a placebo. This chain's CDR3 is CASSSGLAGDEQFF. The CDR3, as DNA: TGTGCCAGCAGCTCGGGACTAGCGGGGGATGAGCAGTTCTTC. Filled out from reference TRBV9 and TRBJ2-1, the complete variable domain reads DSGVTQTPKHLITATGQRVTLRCSPRSGDLSVYWYQQSLDQGLQFLIQYYNGEERAKGNILERFSAQQFPDLHSELNLSSLELGDSALYFCASSSGLAGDEQFFGPGTRLTVL.